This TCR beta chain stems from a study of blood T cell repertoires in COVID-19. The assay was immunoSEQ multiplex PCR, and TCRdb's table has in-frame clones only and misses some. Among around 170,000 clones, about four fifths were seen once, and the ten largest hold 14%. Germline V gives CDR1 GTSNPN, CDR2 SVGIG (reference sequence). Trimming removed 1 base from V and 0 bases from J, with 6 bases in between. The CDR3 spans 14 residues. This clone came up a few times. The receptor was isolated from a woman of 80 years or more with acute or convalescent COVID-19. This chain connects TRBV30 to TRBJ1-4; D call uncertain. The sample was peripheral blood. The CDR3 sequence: CAWSGGATNEKLFF. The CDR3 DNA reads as TGTGCCTGGAGTGGCGGCGCAACTAATGAAAAACTGTTTTTT.